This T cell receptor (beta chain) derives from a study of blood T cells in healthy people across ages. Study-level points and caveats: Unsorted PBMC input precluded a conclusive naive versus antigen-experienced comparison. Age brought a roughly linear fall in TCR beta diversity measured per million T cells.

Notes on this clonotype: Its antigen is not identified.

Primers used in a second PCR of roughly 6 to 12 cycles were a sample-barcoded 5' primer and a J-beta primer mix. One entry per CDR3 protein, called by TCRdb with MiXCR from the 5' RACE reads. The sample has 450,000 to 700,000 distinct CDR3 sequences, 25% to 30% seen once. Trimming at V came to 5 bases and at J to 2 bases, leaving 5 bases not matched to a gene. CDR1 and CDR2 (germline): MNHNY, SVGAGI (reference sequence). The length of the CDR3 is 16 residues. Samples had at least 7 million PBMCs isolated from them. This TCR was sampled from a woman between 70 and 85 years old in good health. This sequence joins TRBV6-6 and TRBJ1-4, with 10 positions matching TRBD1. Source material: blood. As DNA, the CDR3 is TGTGCCAGCAGTCTGGACAGGGGGGATACTAATGAAAAACTGTTTTTT. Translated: CASSLDRGDTNEKLFF.